This passage covers 16 T cell receptor beta chains from one sample sequenced in a study of CD8 T cells in ankylosing spondylitis. General study results and limits: Blood from ankylosing spondylitis patients appeared to carry a characteristic roughly eight-variant TCR beta motif.

For these receptors, no antigen is known. TCRdb reprocessed the 5' RACE reads via MiXCR and lists one record per CDR3 protein. In the table there are hundreds of thousands of distinct CDR3 sequences, 12% of which are singletons. Material: blood, either unsorted or a sorted T cell fraction (not recorded which). All receptors come from a male donor with ankylosing spondylitis.

This clonotype showed up just a few times. J is TRBJ2-5 and V is TRBV20-1, with D perhaps matching TRBD2 (6 bases). Germline values: CDR1 DFQATT, CDR2 SNEGSKA (reference sequence). The CDR3 loop spans 14 amino acids. Between the trimmed V and J ends, which lost 0 bases and 4 bases, there was a span of 12 bases. This CDR3 is CSARDSNSGETQYF. The DNA for the CDR3 is TGCAGTGCTAGAGATAGTAATAGCGGAGAGACCCAGTACTTC.

In this sample, this clonotype turned up a few times. The chain has TRBV5-1 and TRBJ2-7; D not certain. CDR1 is SGHRS, CDR2 YFSETQ, per germline. V was clipped by 3 bases and J by 2 bases, with 15 bases between them. There are 15 residues in the CDR3. CDR3 DNA: TGCGCCAGCAGCTCTGCGACAAGTCGCACCTACGAGCAGTACTTC. This gives the protein CASSSATSRTYEQYF. Full variable domain (remainder filled in from reference TRBV5-1 and TRBJ2-7): KAGVTQTPRYLIKTRGQQVTLSCSPISGHRSVSWYQQTPGQGLQFLFEYFSETQRNKGNFPGRFSGRQFSNSRSEMNVSTLELGDSALYLCASSSATSRTYEQYFGPGTRLTVT.

The V call is TRBV5-1, the J call TRBJ1-1; perhaps TRBD1 as D (6 bases). In germline, CDR1 is SGHRS, CDR2 YFSETQ. The CDR3 runs 16 residues. The V end lost 2 bases, the J end lost 0 bases, and 14 bases lay between the germline ends. The CDR3 nucleotides read TGCGCCAGCAGCTTAACTCAGGGGTTCTTGAACACTGAAGCTTTCTTT. Protein product: CASSLTQGFLNTEAFF.

The chain employs TRBV4-2 and TRBJ2-3, with 12 bases aligning to TRBD1. The CDR3 is made up of 15 amino acids. With V trimmed by 8 bases and J by 6 bases, 9 bases remained unmatched. The germline V gene encodes CDR1 LGHNA and CDR2 YNFKEQ. The CDR3 bases are TGTGCCAGCTCCCCCGGGACAGGGGGCTTGGATACGCAGTATTTT. As protein: CASSPGTGGLDTQYF.

J is TRBJ1-1 and V is TRBV20-1; D may be TRBD1 (5 bases). With 0 bases removed from V and 0 bases from J, the gap between germline ends came to 11 bases. The CDR3 has 15 amino acids. Germline V lookup: CDR1 DFQATT, CDR2 SNEGSKA (reference sequence). The CDR3 is CSARDLGRMNTEAFF. Written as DNA, the CDR3 is TGCAGTGCTAGAGACTTGGGACGGATGAACACTGAAGCTTTCTTT.

This clonotype was detected only a few times. The rearrangement links TRBV18 to TRBJ1-3, with TRBD1 as a possible D gene (6 bases). CDR3 size: 14 residues. V gave up 2 bases and J gave up 5 bases, with 10 bases separating them. Germline lookup yields CDR1 KGHSH and CDR2 LQKENI. The CDR3 DNA reads TGTGCCAGCTCACCAGGGACATCAAGAAACACCATATATTTT. It encodes CASSPGTSRNTIYF.

The rearrangement uses TRBV5-1 and TRBJ2-5, with 14 bases lining up with TRBD2. The CDR3 runs to 17 residues. The V and J ends lost 2 bases and 5 bases, in that order; junction bases with no gene match: 8. CDR1 is SGHRS and CDR2 is YFSETQ in the germline V gene. The chain's CDR3 is CASSLGLAGGTGETQYF. The CDR3 DNA sequence: TGCGCCAGCAGCTTAGGACTAGCGGGAGGTACTGGGGAGACCCAGTACTTC.

This clonotype has a count of ten or more. The gene calls are TRBV12-3 or TRBV12-4 and TRBJ1-1; tentative D call: TRBD1 (5 bases). Trimming took 6 bases from V and 7 from J, leaving 15 bases between them. The CDR3 totals 13 residues. The chain's CDR3 is CASRNDKGSEAFF. The CDR3 DNA follows: TGTGCCAGCAGGAACGACAAGGGGAGTGAAGCTTTCTTT.

This clonotype has more than one count but fewer than ten. The V and J genes are TRBV9 and TRBJ2-1; 12 bases are a match to TRBD2. The germline gives CDR1 SGDLS, CDR2 YYNGEE. V shed 1 base, J shed 5 bases, and the junction held 7 bases outside the gene matches. The CDR3 consists of 17 residues. The CDR3 loop is CASSVLAGGPLDNEQFF. CDR3 bases: TGTGCCAGCAGCGTACTAGCGGGGGGGCCCCTAGACAATGAGCAGTTCTTC. Together with reference TRBV9 and TRBJ2-1, the CDR3 gives the full variable domain: DSGVTQTPKHLITATGQRVTLRCSPRSGDLSVYWYQQSLDQGLQFLIQYYNGEERAKGNILERFSAQQFPDLHSELNLSSLELGDSALYFCASSVLAGGPLDNEQFFGPGTRLTVL.

The rearrangement uses TRBV20-1 and TRBJ2-7, with D hard to call. The CDR3 spans 12 residues. The germline CDR1 and CDR2 sequences are DFQATT and SNEGSKA (reference sequence). Trimming removed 6 bases from V and 6 bases from J, with 15 bases in between. The DNA for the CDR3 is TGCAGTGCAAGGCACCAGCCGGGCGAGCAGTACTTC. The encoded protein is CSARHQPGEQYF.

This sequence joins TRBV20-1 and TRBJ2-7; 9 bases map to TRBD2. Germline trimming cut 3 bases from V and 4 bases from J; bases unmatched to any gene: 7. The CDR3 consists of 14 residues. Germline lookup yields CDR1 DFQATT and CDR2 SNEGSKA (reference sequence). The CDR3 DNA follows: TGCAGTGCTAGTTGGAGCGGGAGGACGTACGAGCAGTACTTC. This encodes CSASWSGRTYEQYF.

Only a few counts were recorded for this clonotype. The chain employs TRBV6-1 and TRBJ2-7; either TRBD1 or TRBD2 may supply D (5 bases each). V lost 6 bases and J lost 4, with 16 bases in between. The germline V gene has CDR1 MNHNS and CDR2 SASEGT. The length of the CDR3 is 14 residues. The CDR3 loop is CASSVPGTLYEQYF. In nucleotides, the CDR3 is TGTGCCAGCAGCGTGCCCGGGACGCTATACGAGCAGTACTTC.

This clonotype was counted only a few times. CDR3 bases: TGCAGTGCTTCTACAGGGATTGAAGCTTTCTTT. Translation: CSASTGIEAFF. The J gene is TRBJ1-1, the V gene TRBV20-1; weak D call: TRBD1 (6 bases). V dropped 5 bases and J dropped 7 bases, with 11 bases sitting between them. The germline CDR1 and CDR2 sequences are DFQATT and SNEGSKA (reference sequence). CDR3 length: 11 residues.

This chain links TRBV5-1 with TRBJ1-1, with 9 positions matching TRBD1. The CDR3 length is 15 residues. J was trimmed by 7 bases and V by 1 base; bases with no gene match: 8. Germline CDR1 and CDR2: SGHRS and YFSETQ. The CDR3 DNA reads as TGCGCCAGCAGCTTGCGGACAGGGGAACGTGGTGAAGCTTTCTTT. It is translated as CASSLRTGERGEAFF.

This clonotype has ten or more counts. The chain couples TRBV7-2 to TRBJ1-2, with 9 bases identical to TRBD1. The CDR3 has 15 amino acids. Germline values: CDR1 SGHTA, CDR2 FQGNSA. V dropped 0 bases and J dropped 6; count of bases not matched to a gene: 5. Written as DNA, the CDR3 is TGTGCCAGCAGCTTAGCCCCCGGGACAGGGAATGGCTACACCTTC. The encoded protein is CASSLAPGTGNGYTF.

This clonotype was seen at least ten times. The chain uses TRBV20-1 and TRBJ2-1; TRBD2 matches 14 bases. The CDR3 consists of 19 residues. Germline trimming cut 0 bases from V and 7 bases from J; bases unmatched to any gene: 14. Germline V gives CDR1 DFQATT, CDR2 SNEGSKA (reference sequence). CDR3 protein: CSARDMTKTSGGGLNEQFF. The CDR3 DNA reads TGCAGTGCTAGAGACATGACGAAGACTAGCGGGGGGGGATTGAATGAGCAGTTCTTC.